This entry lists 32 T cell receptor beta chains sequenced from one sample in a study of read filtering for tumor transcriptome and immune sequencing. The library was built from roughly 400 ng RNA with molecular barcoded adaptors for alpha/delta and beta/gamma chains. TCRdb recomputed calls from the reads with MiXCR, one row per CDR3 protein. Altogether 75,000 to 95,000 distinct CDR3 sequences are present, roughly 21% being singletons, with the ten largest covering roughly 10%. Sequenced input: a population of CD138-negative cells sorted from bone marrow. The receptors derive from a donor aged 40 or older with multiple myeloma.

This rearrangement joins TRBV12-3 or TRBV12-4 to TRBJ1-5; TRBD1 matches at 10 bases. V lost 3 bases and J lost 5; bases outside the gene matches: 13. This CDR3 is 18 amino acids long. The CDR3 spells CASSFSPTGTGVHQPQHF. CDR3 DNA sequence: TGTGCCAGCAGTTTCTCCCCTACCGGGACAGGGGTCCATCAGCCCCAGCATTTT.

The V call is TRBV7-2, the J call TRBJ1-2; TRBD1 agrees at 10 bases. Trimming took 5 bases from V and 8 from J; bases not matched to a gene: 17. This CDR3 region has 17 residues. CDR1 SGHTA and CDR2 FQGNSA come from the germline V gene. The CDR3: CASSPDRGLVIGTGYTF. The DNA for the CDR3 is TGTGCCAGCAGCCCCGACAGGGGGCTAGTTATTGGGACGGGCTACACCTTC.

This clonotype was detected ten times or more. The rearrangement links TRBV20-1 to TRBJ2-5, with D hard to call. Trimming stripped 3 bases from V and 9 bases from J, with 14 bases between. Germline CDR1 DFQATT, CDR2 SNEGSKA (reference sequence). The CDR3 length is 12 residues. For the CDR3, the DNA is TGCAGTGCTAGCGGGCCCACTGAAGCCCAGTACTTC. Amino acid sequence: CSASGPTEAQYF.

This clonotype was counted between two and nine times. J is TRBJ1-1 and V is TRBV30; D is perhaps TRBD1 (5 bases). V shed 2 bases and J shed 1 base, with 14 bases lying between them. This CDR3 comprises 15 residues. Germline V CDR1 and CDR2: GTSNPN, SVGIG (reference sequence). In nucleotides, the CDR3 is TGTGCCTGGAGTCCTCAGGGAGGGAGGAACACTGAAGCTTTCTTT. Residues: CAWSPQGGRNTEAFF.

This clonotype was recorded many times. This chain connects TRBV7-2 to TRBJ2-5; 7 bases match TRBD1. The V and J ends lost 6 bases and 1 base, in that order; junction bases with no gene match: 5. This CDR3 is built from 14 residues. Germline V gene sequence: CDR1 SGHTA, CDR2 FQGNSA. CDR3 nucleotides: TGTGCCAGCAGTCCAGACAGGGCCCAAGAGACCCAGTACTTC. Translated: CASSPDRAQETQYF.

This clonotype was found a few times. The chain combines TRBV30 with TRBJ2-3; no clear D. This CDR3 comprises 12 residues. V was shortened by 2 bases and J by 6 bases, with 9 bases between the two germline ends. Germline assignment: CDR1 GTSNPN and CDR2 SVGIG (reference sequence). The CDR3 nucleotides are TGTGCCTGGAGTCAGCATAGGGATACGCAGTATTTT. Translating it yields CAWSQHRDTQYF.

This clonotype was observed at least ten times. The rearrangement joins TRBV18 to TRBJ2-5; D unresolved. Per germline, CDR1 KGHSH and CDR2 LQKENI. The CDR3 consists of 13 residues. V shed 3 bases and J shed 4 bases, with 9 bases lying between them. CDR3 sequence: CASSPSRIETQYF. CDR3 sequence (DNA): TGTGCCAGCTCACCCTCAAGGATAGAGACCCAGTACTTC.

This clonotype was recorded many times. V and J are TRBV5-1 and TRBJ2-3, with D uncertain. The CDR3 sequence is 15 residues long. In germline, CDR1 is SGHRS, CDR2 YFSETQ. Trimming took off 0 bases at V and 6 bases at J, with 14 bases between the two ends. Here the CDR3 DNA reads TGCGCCAGCAGCTTGGCTGGGGTAGGTGCGGATACGCAGTATTTT. Protein product: CASSLAGVGADTQYF.

This clonotype was counted many times. DNA for the CDR3: TGTGCCACCAGCCTACGGGGGGGGACAGGGAATAATTCACCCCTCCACTTT. This sequence encodes CATSLRGGTGNNSPLHF. This chain uses TRBV15 with TRBJ1-6, with 9 bases lining up with TRBD1. CDR1 is LNHNV and CDR2 is YYDKDF in the germline V gene (reference sequence). The CDR3 totals 17 residues. J lost 5 bases, V lost 5 bases, and 10 bases had no gene match.

The chain uses TRBV18 and TRBJ2-7; D gene uncertain. Trimming removed 4 bases at V and 0 bases at J, with 13 bases between. CDR3 length: 15 residues. Germline V CDR1 and CDR2: KGHSH, LQKENI. The CDR3 here is CASSLGPGSSYEQYF. The CDR3 bases are TGTGCCAGCTCACTAGGCCCAGGCAGCTCCTACGAGCAGTACTTC. Based on the CDR3 plus reference TRBV18 and TRBJ2-7, the full variable domain is NAGVMQNPRHLVRRRGQEARLRCSPMKGHSHVYWYRQLPEEGLKFMVYLQKENIIDESGMPKERFSAEFPKEGPSILRIQQVVRGDSAAYFCASSLGPGSSYEQYFGPGTRLTVT.

This clonotype ranks as medium-sized. V gene TRBV9 combines with J gene TRBJ2-1, with 9 nucleotides matching TRBD2. V lost 3 bases to trimming and J lost 4 bases; unmatched junction nucleotides: 2. The CDR3 has 14 amino acids. CDR1 is SGDLS, CDR2 YYNGEE, per germline. CDR3 protein: CASSASGGYNEQFF. CDR3 nucleotides: TGTGCCAGCAGCGCAAGCGGGGGGTACAATGAGCAGTTCTTC.

This clonotype qualifies as medium-sized (0.01 to 0.1%). The rearrangement joins TRBV14 to TRBJ2-1; 12 bases fit TRBD2. The CDR3 contains 16 residues. Germline values: CDR1 SGHDN, CDR2 FVKESK. With V trimmed by 4 bases and J by 9 bases, 10 bases remained unmatched. CDR3 bases: TGTGCCAGCAGCCCAGTTCTAGCGGGGGGGCATGGTGAGCAGTTCTTC. Protein: CASSPVLAGGHGEQFF.

In this sample, this clonotype turned up many times. The gene calls are TRBV10-2 and TRBJ2-7; 9 bases agree with TRBD1. CDR3 length equals 11 residues. After removal of 11 bases from V and 6 bases from J, the junction contained 5 bases not matched to a gene. Germline values: CDR1 WSHSY, CDR2 SAAADI. The CDR3 region is CAGGQGGEQYF. In DNA form, the CDR3 reads TGCGCCGGGGGACAGGGCGGCGAGCAGTACTTC.

This rearrangement joins TRBV19 to TRBJ2-7; D ambiguous. V was shortened by 4 bases and J by 0 bases, with 10 bases between the two germline ends. There are 14 residues in the CDR3. The V gene's germline CDR1 is LNHDA and CDR2 SQIVND (reference sequence). The chain's CDR3 is CASSKERSSYEQYF. The CDR3 DNA follows: TGTGCCAGTAGTAAGGAGAGATCCTCCTACGAGCAGTACTTC.

This clonotype has at least ten counts. The chain has TRBV5-1 and TRBJ1-6; the D gene is possibly TRBD1 (5 bases). Trimming removed 4 bases from V and 8 bases from J, with 16 bases in between. The germline gives CDR1 SGHRS, CDR2 YFSETQ. The CDR3 has 15 residues. The CDR3, as DNA: TGCGCCAGCAGCGAGTACTCAGGGTGGGATTCACCCCTCCACTTT. Its translation is CASSEYSGWDSPLHF.

V gene TRBV20-1 combines with J gene TRBJ1-2, with D unresolved. This CDR3 is 13 amino acids long. CDR1 DFQATT and CDR2 SNEGSKA come from the germline V gene (reference sequence). V was cut by 1 base and J by 7 bases, with 13 bases left in between. This CDR3 reads CSARGQGYFGYTF. In nucleotides, the CDR3 is TGCAGTGCTAGAGGTCAAGGCTACTTTGGCTACACCTTC.

This chain links TRBV2 with TRBJ1-5, with D uncertain. The germline CDR1 and CDR2 sequences are SNHLY and FYNNEI. Deletions cut 6 bases from V and 3 bases from J, with 15 bases between. This CDR3 contains 15 residues. The CDR3 nucleotides read TGTGCCAGCAGCCCTAACCGGATGACCAATCAGCCCCAGCATTTT. Translated: CASSPNRMTNQPQHF.

This clonotype has ten or more counts. The rearrangement joins TRBV24-1 to TRBJ2-5; either TRBD1 or TRBD2 may fit D (7 bases each). CDR1 KGHDR and CDR2 SFDVKD come from the germline V gene. Trimming left V 5 bases short and J 4 bases short, with 19 bases between. The length of the CDR3 is 16 residues. The CDR3 DNA reads TGTGCCACCAGTGTTTCCCGACAGGGAGGGGGAGAGACCCAGTACTTC. Its translation: CATSVSRQGGGETQYF.

This clonotype has just a few counts. This sequence joins TRBV7-2 and TRBJ1-5, with unresolved D. Deletions cut 3 bases from V and 1 base from J, with 10 bases between. The CDR3 is 15 amino acids. Per germline, CDR1 SGHTA and CDR2 FQGNSA. Here the CDR3 DNA reads TGTGCCAGCAGCTTCAATGCTTTAAGCAATCAGCCCCAGCATTTT. It encodes CASSFNALSNQPQHF.

In its sample, this clonotype was seen many times. V is TRBV2 and J is TRBJ2-1; D is ambiguous. Germline loops: CDR1 SNHLY, CDR2 FYNNEI. The V end was cut by 2 bases, the J end by 8 bases, with 16 bases between. The CDR3 has 15 residues. CDR3 bases: TGTGCCAGCAGTGAATTACTACGTCGCGGCGATGAGCAGTTCTTC. It translates to CASSELLRRGDEQFF.

The chain combines TRBV4-1 with TRBJ2-3; TRBD1 aligns across 9 bases. V was pared by 1 base and J by 1 base, with 6 bases of the junction left unmatched. The germline V gene encodes CDR1 MGHRA and CDR2 YSYEKL. The CDR3 contains 17 residues. The CDR3 coding sequence is TGCGCCAGCAGCCAAGTCCCACAGGGGGCAGGCACAGATACGCAGTATTTT. It specifies CASSQVPQGAGTDTQYF.

About this clonotype itself: A much larger clone is a single base away; this may be a read error. This sequence joins TRBV7-9 and TRBJ1-1, with D uncertain. Germline CDR1 reads SEHNR; CDR2 reads FQNEAQ (reference sequence). The CDR3 consists of 14 residues. V was trimmed by 1 base and J by 0 bases, leaving 6 bases between them. The CDR3: CASSLGFLNTEAFF. CDR3 sequence (DNA): TGTGCCAGCAGCTTAGGCTTCCTGAACACTGAAGCTTTCTTT.

This clonotype was recorded many times. The rearrangement links TRBV5-5 to TRBJ2-1, with 8 bases fitting TRBD2. This CDR3 comprises 14 residues. After removal of 6 bases from V and 2 bases from J, the junction contained 4 bases not matched to a gene. Germline-derived CDR1 and CDR2 are SGHKS and YYEKEE (reference sequence). The CDR3 loop reads CASIVAGTYNEQFF. The CDR3 coding sequence is TGTGCCAGCATCGTAGCGGGAACCTACAATGAGCAGTTCTTC.

A remark on this clonotype: Possible read error: a much larger clone is one base away. This likely comes from a read error, as the CDR3 has no conserved phenylalanine or tryptophan at its end. The chain links TRBV5-1 to TRBJ1-1, with D unclear. The germline V gene has CDR1 SGHRS and CDR2 YFSETQ. The V gene lost 4 bases and the J gene lost 1 base, with 14 bases spanning the gap. The CDR3 runs to 15 residues. The CDR3 DNA sequence: TGCGCCAGCAGCGGAGGGCAAATTTGGAACACTGAAGCTTTCCTT. Translating gives CASSGGQIWNTEAFL.

This clonotype was counted at least ten times. This sequence joins TRBV12-3 or TRBV12-4 and TRBJ2-6, with TRBD1 identical over 7 bases. V shed 6 bases, J shed 2 bases, and the junction held 4 bases outside the gene matches. The CDR3 length is 15 residues. The CDR3 reads CASSPDRAGANVLTF. Here the CDR3 DNA reads TGTGCCAGCAGCCCAGACAGGGCTGGGGCCAACGTCCTGACTTTC.

This clonotype was recorded at least ten times. The V gene is TRBV5-5, the J gene TRBJ1-5; no clear D. Trimming took 1 base from V and 8 from J, leaving 13 bases between them. CDR3 length: 14 amino acids. Germline lookup yields CDR1 SGHKS and CDR2 YYEKEE (reference sequence). The CDR3 DNA follows: TGTGCCAGCAGCTTGCTCGGGGTAAGGGAGCCCCAGCATTTT. Its translation: CASSLLGVREPQHF.

The table lists this clonotype with a few counts. The V and J genes are TRBV7-2 and TRBJ1-6, with 10 bases aligning to TRBD1. The CDR3 is 15 amino acids. CDR1 is SGHTA and CDR2 is FQGNSA in the germline V gene. After removal of 2 bases from V and 10 bases from J, the junction contained 5 bases not matched to a gene. The CDR3 sequence is CASSLKGTGESPLHF. CDR3 DNA sequence: TGTGCCAGCAGCTTAAAGGGGACAGGGGAGTCACCCCTCCACTTT.

Many counts were recorded for this clonotype. V and J are TRBV28 and TRBJ2-3; no reliable D call. V lost 1 base to trimming and J lost 4 bases, with 3 bases between them. The CDR3 contains 12 residues. CDR1 is MDHEN, CDR2 SYDVKM, per germline. Written as DNA, the CDR3 is TGTGCCAGCAGTTTATTTCCAGATACGCAGTATTTT. Its translation is CASSLFPDTQYF.

As to this clonotype: A single base separates this from a much larger clone, so it may be a read error. In nucleotides, the CDR3 is TGTGCCGGCAGCCAAGTTTTCGGGACAGGCTACACCGGGGAGCTGTTTTTT. It encodes CAGSQVFGTGYTGELFF. The J gene is TRBJ2-2, the V gene TRBV14, with 8 nucleotides matching TRBD1. CDR3 length: 17 residues. Per germline, CDR1 SGHDN and CDR2 FVKESK.

The CDR3 nucleotides read TGCAGTGCTAGAATCACGGGTAACACAGATACGCAGTATTTT. Translated, it gives CSARITGNTDTQYF. The rearrangement uses TRBV20-1 and TRBJ2-3, with unresolved D. Germline V gene data show CDR1 as DFQATT and CDR2 as SNEGSKA (reference sequence). The CDR3 consists of 14 residues. The V gene lost 2 bases and the J gene lost 2 bases, with 11 bases spanning the gap.

This clonotype was detected only a few times. This sequence joins TRBV25-1 and TRBJ1-1; D is ambiguous. CDR1 is MGHDK and CDR2 is SYGVNS in the germline V gene. Trimming took off 4 bases at V and 4 bases at J, with 13 bases between the two ends. The CDR3 sequence is 14 residues long. The CDR3 DNA reads as TGTGCCAGCAGTGCCCCAAGGGCCCCCACTGAAGCTTTCTTT. Protein product: CASSAPRAPTEAFF.

As regards this clonotype: Possible read error: a much larger clone is one base away. The chain recombines TRBV28 with TRBJ1-4; 9 bases line up with TRBD1. The CDR3 totals 12 residues. CDR1 and CDR2 from the germline V gene are MDHEN and SYDVKM. In DNA, the CDR3 is TGTGCCATCACAGGGGGCTCAGAAAAACCGTTTTTT. It translates to CAITGGSEKPFF.